Listed here is a single T cell receptor beta chain. Profiling relied on immunoSEQ multiplex PCR, and the TCRdb table lists in-frame clones only, not all of them. This table holds 100,000 or so clones, approximately 92% found once. This entry comes from a study of siplizumab effects on memory and regulatory T cells. The trim removed 6 bases at V and 2 bases at J, leaving 3 bases unmatched. The CDR3 has 13 residues. Germline values: CDR1 LNHDA, CDR2 SQIVND (reference sequence). This sequence joins TRBV19 and TRBJ2-5; 7 bases map to TRBD1. The receptor was isolated from a human donor in good health. What was sequenced was non-Treg CD4+ T cells sorted from blood. CDR3 DNA: TGTGCCAGTAGAGGGGACAGACAAGAGACCCAGTACTTC. Its protein is CASRGDRQETQYF.